This T cell receptor (beta chain) was sequenced for a study of T cell repertoires in cytomegalovirus infection. Study as a whole: CMV epitopes used comprised recently identified HLA-C-restricted ones and well-studied HLA-B-restricted ones. TCR beta signatures that were public indicated CMV infection and matching HLA type.

The study's findings and limits: Dominant in the ex vivo response were TCR beta clonotypes restricted by HLA-C and specific for CMV. Carriers of CMV plus the relevant HLA were identified by cumulative public TCR beta family frequency.

One entry per CDR3 protein, called by TCRdb with MiXCR from the reads. The sample yields some 350,000 distinct CDR3 sequences, 25% to 30% seen once. A note on this clonotype: What it binds is not known.

The length of the CDR3 is 15 residues. CDR1 and CDR2 from the germline V gene are SGHTA and FQGNSA. Trimming shortened V by 5 bases and J by 4 bases, and 12 bases separated the two germline ends. This sequence originates from a human donor in good health (CMV status not recorded). Some clones in this sample may be carry-over from other donors' samples. The sequences come from cultured PBMCs, collected from culture after CMV antigen stimulation. The gene calls are TRBV7-2 and TRBJ2-6; D might be TRBD1 (6 bases). CDR3 sequence: CASSHTGIGANVLTF. Here the CDR3 DNA reads TGTGCCAGCAGCCACACAGGGATAGGGGCCAACGTCCTGACTTTC.